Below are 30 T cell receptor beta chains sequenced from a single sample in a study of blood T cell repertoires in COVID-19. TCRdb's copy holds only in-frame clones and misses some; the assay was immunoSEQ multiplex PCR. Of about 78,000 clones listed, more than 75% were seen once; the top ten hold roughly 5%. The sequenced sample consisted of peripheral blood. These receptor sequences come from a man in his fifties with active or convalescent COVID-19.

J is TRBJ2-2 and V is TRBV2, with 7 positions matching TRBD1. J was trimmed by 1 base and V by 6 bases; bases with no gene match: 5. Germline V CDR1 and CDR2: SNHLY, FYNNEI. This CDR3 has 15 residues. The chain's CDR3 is CASRRQGLNTGELFF. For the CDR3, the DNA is TGTGCCAGCAGAAGACAGGGTTTGAACACCGGGGAGCTGTTTTTT.

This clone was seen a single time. This CDR3 is CASSIDPGHNSPLHF. As DNA, the CDR3 is TGTGCCAGTAGCATCGATCCGGGTCATAATTCACCCCTCCACTTT. The rearrangement links TRBV19 to TRBJ1-6; D gene ambiguous. The CDR3 runs 15 residues. Germline lookup yields CDR1 LNHDA and CDR2 SQIVND (reference sequence). V shed 6 bases and J shed 5 bases, with 14 bases lying between them.

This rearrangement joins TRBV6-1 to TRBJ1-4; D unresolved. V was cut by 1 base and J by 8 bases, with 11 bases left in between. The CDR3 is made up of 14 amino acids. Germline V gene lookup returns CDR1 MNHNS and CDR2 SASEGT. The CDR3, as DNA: TGTGCCAGCAGTGAAGGTTTTTGGGAGGAAAAACTGTTTTTT. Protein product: CASSEGFWEEKLFF.

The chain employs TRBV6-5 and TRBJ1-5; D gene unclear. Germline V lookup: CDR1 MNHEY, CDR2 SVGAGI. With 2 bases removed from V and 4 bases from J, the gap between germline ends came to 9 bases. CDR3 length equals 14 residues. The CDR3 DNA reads TGTGCCAGCAGTTACGATGCAGGTAATCAGCCCCAGCATTTT. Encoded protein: CASSYDAGNQPQHF.

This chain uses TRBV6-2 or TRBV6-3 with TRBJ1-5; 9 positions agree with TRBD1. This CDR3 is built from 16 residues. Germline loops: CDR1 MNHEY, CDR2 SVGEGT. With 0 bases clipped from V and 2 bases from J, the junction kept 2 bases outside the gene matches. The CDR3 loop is CASSYSWTGGNQPQHF. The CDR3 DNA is TGTGCCAGCAGTTACTCTTGGACAGGGGGCAATCAGCCCCAGCATTTT.

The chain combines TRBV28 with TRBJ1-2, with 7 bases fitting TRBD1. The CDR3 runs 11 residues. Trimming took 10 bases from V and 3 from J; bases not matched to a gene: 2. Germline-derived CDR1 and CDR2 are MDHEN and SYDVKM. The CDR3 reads CATGTDYGYTF. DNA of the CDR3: TGTGCCACCGGGACAGACTATGGCTACACCTTC.

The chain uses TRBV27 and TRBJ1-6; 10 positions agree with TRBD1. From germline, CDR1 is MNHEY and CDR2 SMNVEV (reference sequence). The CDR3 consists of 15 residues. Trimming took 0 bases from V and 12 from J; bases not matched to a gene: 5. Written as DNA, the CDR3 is TGTGCCAGCAGTTTATCCGGGACAGGGGTCGGACCCCTCCACTTT. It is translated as CASSLSGTGVGPLHF.

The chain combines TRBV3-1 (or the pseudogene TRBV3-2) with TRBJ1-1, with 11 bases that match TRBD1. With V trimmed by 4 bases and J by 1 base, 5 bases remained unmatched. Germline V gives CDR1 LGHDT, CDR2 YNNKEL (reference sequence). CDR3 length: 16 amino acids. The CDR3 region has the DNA TGTGCCAGCAGCCGGACAGGGGGCGGCAGGAACACTGAAGCTTTCTTT. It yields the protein CASSRTGGGRNTEAFF.

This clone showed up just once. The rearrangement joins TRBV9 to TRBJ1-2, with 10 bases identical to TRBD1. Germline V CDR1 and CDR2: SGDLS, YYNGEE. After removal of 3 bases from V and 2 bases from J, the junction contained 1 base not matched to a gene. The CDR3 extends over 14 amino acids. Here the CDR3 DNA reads TGTGCCAGCAGCGCGGGACAGGGGAACTATGGCTACACCTTC. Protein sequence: CASSAGQGNYGYTF.

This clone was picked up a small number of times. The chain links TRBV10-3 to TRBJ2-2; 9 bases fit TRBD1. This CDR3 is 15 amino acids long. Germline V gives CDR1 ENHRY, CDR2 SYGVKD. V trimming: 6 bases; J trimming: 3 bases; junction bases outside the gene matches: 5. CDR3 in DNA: TGTGCCATCAGACCGGGACAGGGAGACACCGGGGAGCTGTTTTTT. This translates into CAIRPGQGDTGELFF.

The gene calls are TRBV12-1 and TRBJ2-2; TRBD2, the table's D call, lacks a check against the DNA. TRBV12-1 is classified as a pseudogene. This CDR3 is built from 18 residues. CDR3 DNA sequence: TGTGCCAGCAGCTTTTCGCTGGATGGGAGGGGGGTTACCGGGGAGCTGTTTTTT. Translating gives CASSFSLDGRGVTGELFF.

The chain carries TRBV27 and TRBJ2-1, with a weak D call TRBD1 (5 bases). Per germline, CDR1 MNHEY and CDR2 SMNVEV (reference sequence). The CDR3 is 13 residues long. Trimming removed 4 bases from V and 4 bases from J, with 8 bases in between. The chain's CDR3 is CASSSRQYNEQFF. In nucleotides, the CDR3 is TGTGCCAGCAGTTCTAGACAGTACAATGAGCAGTTCTTC.

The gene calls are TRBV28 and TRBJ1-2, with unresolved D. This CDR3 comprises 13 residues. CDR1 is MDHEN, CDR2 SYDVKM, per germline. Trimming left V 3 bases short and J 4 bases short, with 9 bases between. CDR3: CASSFGGVYGYTF. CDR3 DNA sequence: TGTGCCAGCAGTTTCGGCGGGGTCTATGGCTACACCTTC.

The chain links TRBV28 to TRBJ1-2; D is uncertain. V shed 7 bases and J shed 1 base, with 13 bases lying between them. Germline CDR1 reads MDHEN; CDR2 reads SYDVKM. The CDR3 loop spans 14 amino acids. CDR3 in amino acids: CASTTGRDNYGYTF. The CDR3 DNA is TGTGCCAGCACGACCGGGAGGGATAACTATGGCTACACCTTC.

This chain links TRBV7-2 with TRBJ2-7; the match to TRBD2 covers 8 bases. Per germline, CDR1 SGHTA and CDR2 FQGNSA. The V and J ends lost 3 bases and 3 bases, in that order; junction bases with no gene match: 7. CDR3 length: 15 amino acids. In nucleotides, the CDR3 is TGTGCCAGCAGCTTGGCCGGGGGGGGCGGCTACGAGCAGTACTTC. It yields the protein CASSLAGGGGYEQYF. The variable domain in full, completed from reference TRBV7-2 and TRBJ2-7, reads GAGVSQSPSNKVTEKGKDVELRCDPISGHTALYWYRQSLGQGLEFLIYFQGNSAPDKSGLPSDRFSAERTGGSVSTLTIQRTQQEDSAVYLCASSLAGGGGYEQYFGPGTRLTVT.

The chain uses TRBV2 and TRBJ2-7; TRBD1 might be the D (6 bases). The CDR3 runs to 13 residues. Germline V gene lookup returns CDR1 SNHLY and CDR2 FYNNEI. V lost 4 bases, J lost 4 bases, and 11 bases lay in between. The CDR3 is CASSGGTKYEQYF. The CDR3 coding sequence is TGTGCCAGCAGTGGTGGGACAAAATACGAGCAGTACTTC.

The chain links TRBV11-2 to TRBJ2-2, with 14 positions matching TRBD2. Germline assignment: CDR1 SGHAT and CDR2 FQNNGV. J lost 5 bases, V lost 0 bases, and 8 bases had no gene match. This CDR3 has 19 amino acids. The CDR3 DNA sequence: TGTGCCAGCAGCTTAGAATTCCGACTAGCGGGGGGGCGGACCGGGGAGCTGTTTTTT. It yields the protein CASSLEFRLAGGRTGELFF. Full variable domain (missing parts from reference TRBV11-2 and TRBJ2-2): EAGVAQSPRYKIIEKRQSVAFWCNPISGHATLYWYQQILGQGPKLLIQFQNNGVVDDSQLPKDRFSAERLKGVDSTLKIQPAKLEDSAVYLCASSLEFRLAGGRTGELFFGEGSRLTVL.

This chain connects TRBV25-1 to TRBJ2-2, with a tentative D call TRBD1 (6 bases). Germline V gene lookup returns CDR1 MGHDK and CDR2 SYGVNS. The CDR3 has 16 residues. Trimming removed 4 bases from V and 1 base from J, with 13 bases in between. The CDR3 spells CASSGFTGLNTGELFF. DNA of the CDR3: TGTGCCAGCAGTGGATTTACAGGGCTGAACACCGGGGAGCTGTTTTTT.

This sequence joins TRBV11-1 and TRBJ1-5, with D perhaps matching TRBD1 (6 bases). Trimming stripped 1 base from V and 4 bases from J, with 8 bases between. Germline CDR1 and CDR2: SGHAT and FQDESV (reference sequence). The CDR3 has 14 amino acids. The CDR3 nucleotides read TGTGCCAGCAGCTTAGGGGGGCCTAATCAGCCCCAGCATTTT. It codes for CASSLGGPNQPQHF.

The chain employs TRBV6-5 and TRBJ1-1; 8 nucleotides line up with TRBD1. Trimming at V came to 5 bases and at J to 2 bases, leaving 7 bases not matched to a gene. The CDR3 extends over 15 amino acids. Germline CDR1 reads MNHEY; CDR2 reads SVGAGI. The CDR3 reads CASSPQGTGNTEAFF. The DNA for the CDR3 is TGTGCCAGCAGTCCACAAGGGACAGGAAACACTGAAGCTTTCTTT.

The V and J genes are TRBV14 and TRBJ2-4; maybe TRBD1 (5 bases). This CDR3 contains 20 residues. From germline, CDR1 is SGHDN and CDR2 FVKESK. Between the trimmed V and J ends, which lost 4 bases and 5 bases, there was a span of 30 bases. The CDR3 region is CASSRKARKGPGYPQNIQYF. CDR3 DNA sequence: TGTGCCAGCAGCCGTAAAGCCCGGAAGGGTCCAGGGTACCCCCAAAACATTCAGTACTTC.

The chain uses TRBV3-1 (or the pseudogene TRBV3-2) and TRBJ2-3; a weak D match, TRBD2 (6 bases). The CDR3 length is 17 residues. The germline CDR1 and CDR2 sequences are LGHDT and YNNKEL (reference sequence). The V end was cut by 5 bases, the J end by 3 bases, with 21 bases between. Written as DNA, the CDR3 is TGTGCCAGCAGCTCCCCAACTAGGGCGGGGCCTACAGATACGCAGTATTTT. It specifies CASSSPTRAGPTDTQYF.

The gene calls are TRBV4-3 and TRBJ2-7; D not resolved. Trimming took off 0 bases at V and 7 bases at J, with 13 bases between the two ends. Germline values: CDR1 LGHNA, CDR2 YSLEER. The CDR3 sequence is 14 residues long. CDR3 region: CASSQEGGAMEQYF. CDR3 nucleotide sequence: TGCGCCAGCAGCCAAGAAGGCGGTGCGATGGAGCAGTACTTC.

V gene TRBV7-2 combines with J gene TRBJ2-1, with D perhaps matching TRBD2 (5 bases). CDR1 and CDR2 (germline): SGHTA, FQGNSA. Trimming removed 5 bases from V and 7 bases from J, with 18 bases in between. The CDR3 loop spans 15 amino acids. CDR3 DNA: TGTGCCAGCAGCCAGATCGTGTCCTCGGGGAATGAGCAGTTCTTC. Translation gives CASSQIVSSGNEQFF.

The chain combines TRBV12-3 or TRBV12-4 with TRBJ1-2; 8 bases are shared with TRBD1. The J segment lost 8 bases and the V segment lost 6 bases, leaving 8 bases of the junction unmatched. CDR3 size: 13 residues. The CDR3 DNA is TGTGCCAGCAGCGCCGGGACAGGTTACGGCTACACCTTC. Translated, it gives CASSAGTGYGYTF.

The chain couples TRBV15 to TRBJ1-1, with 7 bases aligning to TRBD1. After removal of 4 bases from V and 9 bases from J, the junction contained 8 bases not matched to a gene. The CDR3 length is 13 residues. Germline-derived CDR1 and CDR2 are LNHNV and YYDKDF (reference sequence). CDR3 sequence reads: CATSTGDSNQAFF. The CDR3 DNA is TGTGCCACCAGCACGGGGGACAGCAACCAAGCTTTCTTT.

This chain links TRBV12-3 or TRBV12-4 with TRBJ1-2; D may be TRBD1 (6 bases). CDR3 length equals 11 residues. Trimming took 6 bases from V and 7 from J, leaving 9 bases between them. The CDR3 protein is CASSEGGGYTF. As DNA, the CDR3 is TGTGCCAGCAGCGAAGGGGGTGGCTACACCTTC.

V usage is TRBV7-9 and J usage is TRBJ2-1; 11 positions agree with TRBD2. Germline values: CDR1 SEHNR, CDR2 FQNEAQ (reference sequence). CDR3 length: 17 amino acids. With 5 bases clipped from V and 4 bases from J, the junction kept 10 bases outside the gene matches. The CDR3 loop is CASSMPRLAGPYNEQFF. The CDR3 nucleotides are TGTGCCAGCAGCATGCCTCGACTAGCGGGGCCATACAATGAGCAGTTCTTC.

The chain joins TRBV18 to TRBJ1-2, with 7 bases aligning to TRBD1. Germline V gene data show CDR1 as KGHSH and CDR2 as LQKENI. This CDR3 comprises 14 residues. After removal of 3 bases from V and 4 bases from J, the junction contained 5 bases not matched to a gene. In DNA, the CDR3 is TGTGCCAGCTCACCGGGCAGGGGGAGCTATGGCTACACCTTC. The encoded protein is CASSPGRGSYGYTF.

Written as DNA, the CDR3 is TGTGCCAGCAGTTACTCAGGGGGCCCTGAAGCTTTCTTT. Translating gives CASSYSGGPEAFF. The chain has TRBV6-2 or TRBV6-3 and TRBJ1-1, with 7 bases lining up with TRBD1. J gave up 6 bases and V 0 bases, and 1 base lay outside the gene matches. Germline CDR1 reads MNHEY; CDR2 reads SVGEGT. The CDR3 is 13 residues long.